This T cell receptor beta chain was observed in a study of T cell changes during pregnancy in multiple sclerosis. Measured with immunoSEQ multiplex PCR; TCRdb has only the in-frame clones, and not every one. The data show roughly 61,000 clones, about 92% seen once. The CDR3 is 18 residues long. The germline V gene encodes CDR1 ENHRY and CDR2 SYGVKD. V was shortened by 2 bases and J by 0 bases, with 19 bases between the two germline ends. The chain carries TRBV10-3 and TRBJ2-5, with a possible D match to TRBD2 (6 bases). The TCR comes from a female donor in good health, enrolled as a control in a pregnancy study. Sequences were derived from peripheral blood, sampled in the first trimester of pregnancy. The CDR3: CAISEGSLAAGYQETQYF. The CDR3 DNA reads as TGTGCCATCAGTGAGGGTTCTTTAGCGGCAGGGTACCAAGAGACCCAGTACTTC.